This TCR beta chain was found in a study of blood T cell repertoires in COVID-19. Study background: From the United States, Italy and Spain came samples of acute and convalescent COVID-19. The cDNA or gDNA used as material had been derived from T cells, B-cell-depleted T cells, or PBMCs.

Methods used by the authors: Reference gene primer amplification yielded estimated nucleated cell counts. The assay was immunoSEQ multiplex PCR, and TCRdb's table has in-frame clones only and misses some. That table is the source of V, J and clone size, and D and trimming were worked out from the DNA. The sample includes roughly 100,000 clones, approximately 86% seen only once; the top ten take 2.5% to 3.5%. Germline CDR1 SGHAT, CDR2 FQNNGV. V was pared by 5 bases and J by 6 bases, with 13 bases of the junction left unmatched. The CDR3 has 16 amino acids. Sample: peripheral blood. This receptor was taken from a middle-aged man with active or convalescent COVID-19. The chain employs TRBV11-2 and TRBJ2-7, with 10 nucleotides matching TRBD1. CDR3 nucleotides: TGTGCCAGCAGCCCTCAGACAGGGGGCGGGTTGGGCGAGCAGTACTTC. Translated: CASSPQTGGGLGEQYF.